These 8 T cell receptor beta chains share one sample of origin, sequenced in a study of early T cells in non-severe SARS-CoV-2 infection. TCRdb reprocessed the 5' RACE reads with MiXCR, giving one entry per CDR3 protein. The sample includes 20,000 to 25,000 distinct CDR3 sequences, roughly 5.6% of them seen just once. Specimen: whole blood, collected at baseline. The receptors shown here come from an adult who was a healthcare worker with PCR-confirmed SARS-CoV-2 infection or an uninfected control (not recorded which).

This chain connects TRBV11-2 to TRBJ1-4; D is unresolved. Germline V gene sequence: CDR1 SGHAT, CDR2 FQNNGV. The CDR3 covers 13 residues. Trimming took off 5 bases at V and 8 bases at J, with 12 bases between the two ends. The CDR3 DNA follows: TGTGCCAGCAGCCCCCTTACGGGCGAAAAACTGTTTTTT. Protein sequence: CASSPLTGEKLFF.

This clonotype was picked up many times. The chain recombines TRBV4-3 with TRBJ2-6, with D possibly being TRBD1 (6 bases). Germline loops: CDR1 LGHNA, CDR2 YSLEER. CDR3 size: 17 residues. V dropped 0 bases and J dropped 5 bases, with 14 bases sitting between them. The CDR3 loop is CASSQDRVGGRANVLTF. CDR3 nucleotide sequence: TGCGCCAGCAGCCAAGATCGTGTAGGGGGTAGGGCCAACGTCCTGACTTTC.

Here the CDR3 reads CASTAAGGLSYGYTF. CDR3 DNA: TGTGCCAGCACCGCGGCAGGGGGCTTGAGCTATGGCTACACCTTC. The chain is built from TRBV12-3 or TRBV12-4 and TRBJ1-2, with 8 bases fitting TRBD1. The length of the CDR3 is 15 residues. J was trimmed by 4 bases and V by 7 bases; bases with no gene match: 11.

The chain carries TRBV27 and TRBJ2-6; either TRBD1 or TRBD2 may fit D (5 bases each). Between the trimmed V and J ends, which lost 3 bases and 0 bases, there was a span of 15 bases. The CDR3 has 18 amino acids. Per the germline V gene, CDR1 is MNHEY and CDR2 is SMNVEV (reference sequence). The CDR3 coding sequence is TGTGCCAGCAGTTTTAGGAGTCGGGGCATCTCTGGGGCCAACGTCCTGACTTTC. This gives the protein CASSFRSRGISGANVLTF. The full variable domain, in which reference TRBV27 and TRBJ2-6 provide the parts outside the CDR3, is EAQVTQNPRYLITVTGKKLTVTCSQNMNHEYMSWYRQDPGLGLRQIYYSMNVEVTDKGDVPEGYKVSRKEKRNFPLILESPSPNQTSLYFCASSFRSRGISGANVLTFGAGSRLTVL.

Many counts were recorded for this clonotype. The chain links TRBV20-1 to TRBJ2-1, with D possibly matching TRBD2 (5 bases). CDR3 length equals 14 residues. Trimming stripped 3 bases from V and 1 base from J, with 10 bases between. CDR1 is DFQATT, CDR2 SNEGSKA, per germline (reference sequence). The CDR3 region is CSASFEGSYNEQFF. The CDR3 DNA follows: TGCAGTGCTAGTTTTGAGGGATCCTACAATGAGCAGTTCTTC.

This clonotype was seen only a few times. The chain uses TRBV20-1 and TRBJ2-3; D is possibly TRBD1 (6 bases). This CDR3 is built from 18 residues. Deletions cut 0 bases from V and 2 bases from J, with 21 bases between. Germline V gene data show CDR1 as DFQATT and CDR2 as SNEGSKA (reference sequence). This CDR3 reads CSARDSPTGFVSTDTQYF. Written as DNA, the CDR3 is TGCAGTGCTAGAGATTCTCCGACAGGCTTTGTTTCCACAGATACGCAGTATTTT.

V usage is TRBV7-9 and J usage is TRBJ2-5; D gene ambiguous. V lost 4 bases to trimming and J lost 2 bases, with 11 bases between them. This CDR3 region has 14 residues. Germline V gene sequence: CDR1 SEHNR, CDR2 FQNEAQ (reference sequence). For the CDR3, the DNA is TGTGCCAGCAGCTCCTCCGACGCTCAAGAGACCCAGTACTTC. It yields the protein CASSSSDAQETQYF.

This chain joins TRBV24-1 and TRBJ2-4, with 8 bases lining up with TRBD1. The CDR3 length is 15 residues. V was pared by 4 bases and J by 7 bases, with 8 bases of the junction left unmatched. The germline CDR1 and CDR2 sequences are KGHDR and SFDVKD. CDR3 nucleotide sequence: TGTGCCACCAGTGACGCGGACAGGGCGGCTAACATTCAGTACTTC. Amino acids: CATSDADRAANIQYF.